The following is a T cell receptor beta chain sequence with its context. This clonotype has ten or more counts. This receptor's antigen is unknown. No much larger clonotype is one base removed from it; base qualities were not supplied. The data were produced on an Illumina NovaSeq 6000. Using 5'RACE with constant-segment primers, TCRalpha and TCRbeta cDNA libraries were constructed, with sample barcodes and unique molecular identifiers added in the process. RNA was extracted from every sample with Trizol reagent. Library amplification was performed in two PCR steps, and a second sample barcode and Illumina TruSeq adapters were introduced in the second step. The libraries were sequenced on an Illumina NovaSeq using 2 x 150 bp paired-end reads. The study's processing was this. Demultiplexing of reads and collapsing into UMI-guided consensus sequences were performed with migec v1.2.7. Using mixcr v2.1.11, UMI consensuses were aligned to TRA and TRB V and J templates and then assembled into clonotypes. A clonotype was counted as expanded or contracted only when both edgeR and NoisET called the clonotype significant, with the noise models trained on biological replicates. For edgeR calls, a false discovery rate-adjusted p below 0.01 and a log2 fold-change threshold of 1 were applied. As an exploratory analysis of dynamics, PCA with hierarchical clustering was applied to max-normalized trajectories of the 1000 most abundant clonotypes. The CD4 or CD8 phenotype of responding clones was assigned using the separately sequenced CD4+ and CD8+ repertoires. TCRdb reworked the public reads: Q25 trimming with fastp, MiXCR clone assembly, productive beta chains retained. Entries are consolidated by CDR3 protein sequence, retaining the most common genes and DNA. TCRdb, rather than the study authors, made the V and J calls. For this sample there are about 250,000 distinct CDR3 sequences; 15% appear just once. The top ten clonotypes cover about 2% of the sample.

The source of the sample is a study of T-cell memory formation after mild COVID-19 (dated by TCRdb to 2020 to 2022). Regarding the research as a whole: Most TCR sequence clusters were specific to one of the two donors. In a couple of donors, T-cell clones that expanded and contracted after mild COVID-19 were tracked by sequencing TCRalpha and TCRbeta repertoires over time. The cohort comprised two young, previously healthy adult volunteers, one female and one male.

The CDR3, cysteine through phenylalanine, is 14 amino acids long. Left in the record is the CDR3 DNA by itself, 42 bases read in frame from the first base. V is reduced by 0 bases and J by 0 bases, leaving a spacing of 5 bases between them. CDR1 is given as SGHRS and CDR2 as YFSETQ, both from the germline V gene. Ficoll-Paque density gradient centrifugation was used to isolate PBMCs. Broad study findings and their caveats: Contracting CD4+ clones appeared mostly in the CM and EM memory subsets, whereas CD8+ clones were enriched in EMRA. Some responding clones were detected in pre-infection memory, which suggested that pre-existing cross-reactive memory T cells had joined the SARS-CoV-2 response. The study included only a couple of mild cases, and larger cohorts that include severe cases with pre-infection samples were judged to be necessary. Clones contracting from day 15 to 85 had balanced CD4/CD8 phenotypes, while a second wave expanding from day 15 to 37 was biased towards CD4+. SARS-CoV-2 specificity of the second-wave clones peaking on day 37 was not confirmed.

Rearrangement joined TRBV5-1 to TRBJ2-3, with a weak D call of TRBD2 (5 bases match). Sequencing input: PBMCs or a T cell subset sorted from them (not recorded which). The clonotype originates from an adult woman who had mild COVID-19 (a few samples of this study predate the infection). The sample titles of this study are shuffled in the database, so cell type and time point are left out; the donor was told from shared clones. This receptor carries the CDR3 CASSLGGSTDTQYF. The DNA reads as follows: TGCGCCAGCAGCTTGGGAGGGAGCACAGATACGCAGTATTTT.